This T cell receptor beta chain was obtained from a study of HIV-infected children after antiretroviral therapy interruption. Overall study context: Interruption-arm sampling covered weeks 0, 12, interruption end (24 or 48), and about 3 years post-study.

Trimming took 6 bases from V and 4 from J, leaving 8 bases between them. The CDR3 has 12 amino acids. Germline V gene sequence: CDR1 LNHDA, CDR2 SQIVND (reference sequence). The TCR library was built from RNA with a 3' RACE protocol and unique molecular identifiers. TCRdb reprocessed the 3' RACE reads with MiXCR, giving one entry per CDR3 protein. The table shows 4,000 to 4,500 distinct CDR3 sequences, with approximately 5% occurring only once. Study-wide points: After interruption, shared-triplet CDR3 clustering rose in three patients.

This clonotype was seen ten or more times. Its antigen is still unknown. Treatment noted: PENTA 11 planned treatment interruption arm or continuous ART arm. The V gene is TRBV19, the J gene TRBJ2-3; D ambiguous. This TCR was sampled from a pool of human donors with HIV. The input for sequencing was CD45RO+ CD8+ T cells from PBMCs, pooled from several time points, taken from a donor given antiretroviral therapy, either interrupted or continuous. The subset is: memory CD8+ CD45RO+ CD45RA- T cells. The CDR3 nucleotides are TGTGCCAGTAGCCCAGGATCAGATACGCAGTATTTT. Translation gives CASSPGSDTQYF. Full variable domain (outside the CDR3, taken from reference TRBV19 and TRBJ2-3): DGGITQSPKYLFRKEGQNVTLSCEQNLNHDAMYWYRQDPGQGLRLIYYSQIVNDFQKGDIAEGYSVSREKKESFPLTVTSAQKNPTAFYLCASSPGSDTQYFGPGTRLTVL.